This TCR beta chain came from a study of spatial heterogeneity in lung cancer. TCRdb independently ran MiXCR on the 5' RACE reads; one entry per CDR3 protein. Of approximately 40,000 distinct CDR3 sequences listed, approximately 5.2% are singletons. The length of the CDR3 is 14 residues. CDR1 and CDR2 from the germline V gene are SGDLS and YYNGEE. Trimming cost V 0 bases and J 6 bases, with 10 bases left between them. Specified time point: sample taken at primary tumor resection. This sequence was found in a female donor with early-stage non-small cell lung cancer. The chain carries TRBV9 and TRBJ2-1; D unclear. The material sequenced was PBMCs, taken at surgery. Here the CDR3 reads CASSVASSSNEQFF. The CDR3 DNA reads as TGTGCCAGCAGCGTAGCCTCGAGCTCCAATGAGCAGTTCTTC.